This TCR beta chain was recovered during a study of blood T cell repertoires in COVID-19. The CDR3 extends over 16 amino acids. With V trimmed by 0 bases and J by 4 bases, 3 bases remained unmatched. Germline CDR1 and CDR2: SGDLS and YYNGEE. The protocol was immunoSEQ multiplex PCR, while the TCRdb copy is restricted to in-frame clones and leaves out a portion. Here the sample spans about 150,000 clones, roughly 77% being singletons. V usage is TRBV9 and J usage is TRBJ2-2, with 10 bases matching TRBD2. This clonotype was sampled from a man in his fifties or sixties with acute or convalescent COVID-19. Sequenced sample: peripheral blood. The CDR3 reads CASSVVAGGGTGELFF. The CDR3 nucleotides are TGTGCCAGCAGCGTAGTAGCGGGAGGTGGCACCGGGGAGCTGTTTTTT.